Given below is one T cell receptor (beta chain) in context. Assay used: immunoSEQ multiplex PCR; TCRdb lists only in-frame clones, some missing. The data show roughly 1,900 clones, 78% seen once. CD4+ cells expanded for about two weeks were restimulated about a day with allogeneic-DPB1 HeLa cells. HeLa stimulator cells carried retrovirally transduced HLA-DPA1/DPB1, HLA-DM, invariant chain and CD80. CD4+ T cells, purified by negative selection, averaged 97.7% purity. With around 50 U/mL IL-2, CD4+ responders met 100 Gy-irradiated HeLa cells at 3:1. Untouched CD4+ T cells were bead-isolated from PBMC at around 98% purity. The data were taken from a study of T cell repertoires and HLA-DP antigens. Study observations and caveats: Antigen presentation used HeLa cells, with total CD4+ cells responding.

The CDR3 extends over 13 amino acids. Trimming left V 7 bases short and J 6 bases short, with 15 bases between. Germline CDR1 is SQVTM and CDR2 is ANQGSEA. This chain links TRBV29-1 with TRBJ1-4; possibly TRBD1 for D (6 bases). This TCR was sampled from a woman aged 18-29 years in good health and CMV-seronegative. Sequenced sample: CD137- CD4+ T cells from cultured PBMCs. This chain's CDR3 is CSALGRGDEKLFF. As DNA, the CDR3 is TGCAGCGCCCTCGGCAGGGGCGATGAAAAACTGTTTTTT.